This entry features one TCR beta chain sequence. The data were taken from a study of blood T cell repertoires in COVID-19. Study-level background: From T cells, B-cell-depleted T cells, or PBMCs came the material, which was cDNA or gDNA.

In the authors' methods: Amplification from reference gene primers served as the basis for estimated nucleated cell counts. TCRdb's copy holds only in-frame clones and misses some; the assay was immunoSEQ multiplex PCR. That table is the source of V, J and clone size, and D and trimming were worked out from the DNA. Here the sample spans 200,000 to 250,000 clones, roughly 84% being singletons. The germline V gene has CDR1 SGHDT and CDR2 YYEEEE. The CDR3 has 14 amino acids. V shed 1 base and J 9 bases; nucleotides not matched to a gene: 6. The source material was peripheral blood. The rearrangement links TRBV5-6 to TRBJ2-1; TRBD2 agrees at 8 bases. This clonotype was sampled from a man aged 35 to 55 with acute or convalescent COVID-19. As DNA, the CDR3 is TGTGCCAGCAGCTTGAGGACGGGGGGGCCTGAGCAGTTCTTC. This codes for CASSLRTGGPEQFF. Looking up the rest from reference TRBV5-6 and TRBJ2-1 gives the full variable domain: DAGVTQSPTHLIKTRGQQVTLRCSPKSGHDTVSWYQQALGQGPQFIFQYYEEEERQRGNFPDRFSGHQFPNYSSELNVNALLLGDSALYLCASSLRTGGPEQFFGPGTRLTVL.